Following are 26 T cell receptor beta chains from one sample sequenced in a study of Ad26.COV2.S vaccination and SARS-CoV-2 variants (TCRdb year 2021). According to the study, the label for this sample's treatment or condition signals: roughly 19 received Ad26.COV2.S at low or high dose, single or two shots; roughly five received placebo; per-sample allocation not given. Repertoires of vaccine and placebo recipients were sequenced from samples taken on day 63 after the first injection. Libraries were made using the immunoSEQ multiplex PCR assay. Imported from immuneACCESS, the table was reduced by TCRdb to in-frame sequences with V and J called. These copies leave out some clones; in studies compared against another copy, an unresolved V gene accounts for under half, and the cause of the remainder is not known. In all, the sample holds around 310,000 clones, and almost 90% of those were seen once. In total, the top ten clones hold about 5.4% of the sample.

The sequences come from peripheral blood, collected in a trial of Ad26.COV2.S vaccine versus placebo. These receptor sequences come from a person aged 18 to 65 who received the Ad26.COV2.S COVID-19 vaccine or a placebo.

The sample holds one count of this clone. J is TRBJ1-1 and V is TRBV9; weak D call: TRBD1 (6 bases). This CDR3 region has 14 residues. V lost 3 bases and J lost 5, with 14 bases in between. Germline values: CDR1 SGDLS, CDR2 YYNGEE. The CDR3 DNA reads TGTGCCAGCAGCGCCCACCTAGGGGGGACTGAAGCTTTCTTT. It is translated as CASSAHLGGTEAFF.

A word on this clone: One end of the junction varies from germline; a read error may be responsible. This rearrangement joins TRBV28 to TRBJ2-1; TRBD2 might be the D (6 bases). The CDR3 totals 13 residues. Germline CDR1 and CDR2: MDHEN and SYDVKM. CDR3 DNA: TGTGCCAGCAGTTTTGTGGCTAGCGTCCCAGGGCTCTTC. Protein: CASSFVASVPGLF.

The CDR3 loop reads CASSFRTFGYTF. The CDR3 DNA reads TGTGCCAGCAGTTTCCGGACCTTCGGCTACACCTTC. The rearrangement joins TRBV12-3 or TRBV12-4 to TRBJ1-2; D is unclear. The ends were cut back, 3 bases at V and 8 bases at J, with 10 bases in the middle. This CDR3 comprises 12 residues.

In DNA form, the CDR3 reads TGTGCCAGCAATGGACAGGGATCCACTGAAGCTTTCTTT. Its protein product is CASNGQGSTEAFF. V gene TRBV12-3 or TRBV12-4 combines with J gene TRBJ1-1; TRBD1 agrees at 8 bases. Trimming cost V 7 bases and J 4 bases; bases outside gene matches: 5. The CDR3 is 13 residues long.

The rearrangement uses TRBV2 and TRBJ2-1, with 7 positions matching TRBD1. CDR3 length: 17 residues. V was clipped by 6 bases and J by 2 bases; unmatched bases: 13. CDR1 is SNHLY and CDR2 is FYNNEI in the germline V gene. CDR3 sequence reads: CASRLAFTGDPYNEQFF. The CDR3, as DNA: TGTGCCAGCAGGTTGGCGTTTACAGGGGACCCCTACAATGAGCAGTTCTTC.

The V gene is TRBV7-2, the J gene TRBJ1-1; D perhaps matches TRBD1 (5 bases). Germline-derived CDR1 and CDR2 are SGHTA and FQGNSA. Trimming took 5 bases from V and 10 from J, leaving 20 bases between them. The CDR3 has 14 residues. Here the CDR3 reads CASSLGGAGKRAFF. The CDR3 bases are TGTGCCAGCAGCCTGGGAGGGGCGGGCAAGAGAGCTTTCTTT.

The rearrangement uses TRBV12-5 and TRBJ2-3; a possible D gene is TRBD2 (6 bases). With 0 bases removed from V and 3 bases from J, the gap between germline ends came to 13 bases. The germline CDR1 and CDR2 sequences are LGHNT and FRNRAP. This CDR3 comprises 16 residues. CDR3 region: CASGLVHGGQTDTQYF. The CDR3 region has the DNA TGTGCTAGTGGTTTGGTACATGGAGGGCAGACAGATACGCAGTATTTT.

The J gene is TRBJ1-1, the V gene TRBV2; D is possibly TRBD1 (6 bases). Germline-derived CDR1 and CDR2 are SNHLY and FYNNEI. The germline V and J ends were trimmed by 4 bases and 1 base, with 16 bases remaining between them. This CDR3 comprises 16 residues. The CDR3 loop is CASSVPGYRANTEAFF. The CDR3, as DNA: TGTGCCAGCAGTGTTCCTGGGTACAGGGCGAACACTGAAGCTTTCTTT.

Only a few counts were recorded for this clone. This chain uses TRBV27 with TRBJ2-1; D tentatively fits TRBD1 or TRBD2 (6 bases each). This CDR3 comprises 15 residues. CDR1 is MNHEY and CDR2 is SMNVEV in the germline V gene (reference sequence). The ends were cut back, 5 bases at V and 4 bases at J, with 15 bases in the middle. CDR3 residues: CASSLDGGLYNEQFF. The CDR3 DNA sequence: TGTGCCAGCAGTCTTGACGGGGGCCTTTACAATGAGCAGTTCTTC.

This chain connects TRBV6-2 or TRBV6-3 to TRBJ1-1; 12 bases agree with TRBD1. Germline values: CDR1 MNHEY, CDR2 SVGEGT. V was pared by 2 bases and J by 3 bases, with 7 bases of the junction left unmatched. CDR3 length equals 17 residues. The CDR3 DNA follows: TGTGCCAGCAGTTACCGAGGGACAGGGGGCGTTCACACTGAAGCTTTCTTT. This encodes CASSYRGTGGVHTEAFF.

CDR3: CASSLVPGLSGNSPLHF. As DNA, the CDR3 is TGTGCCAGCAGCTTAGTACCAGGGCTCTCGGGGAATTCACCCCTCCACTTT. This chain connects TRBV7-2 to TRBJ1-6; TRBD1 might be the D (5 bases). The germline CDR1 and CDR2 sequences are SGHTA and FQGNSA. The CDR3 loop spans 17 amino acids. The V end was cut by 1 base, the J end by 7 bases, with 17 bases between.

The chain combines TRBV19 with TRBJ1-2; D uncertain. The germline V gene encodes CDR1 LNHDA and CDR2 SQIVND (reference sequence). Deletions cut 3 bases from V and 6 bases from J, with 11 bases between. The CDR3 is made up of 13 amino acids. The CDR3 nucleotides read TGTGCCAGTAGTATTTCTTGGACCCATGGCTACACCTTC. Translation: CASSISWTHGYTF.

The rearrangement joins TRBV6-5 to TRBJ1-1; D gene unclear. The CDR3 totals 14 residues. The V end was cut by 11 bases, the J end by 2 bases, with 18 bases between. From germline, CDR1 is MNHEY and CDR2 SVGAGI. This chain's CDR3 is CAGRLTSLNTEAFF. The CDR3 nucleotides are TGTGCCGGTCGGTTGACATCGCTTAACACTGAAGCTTTCTTT.

The V gene is TRBV9, the J gene TRBJ2-3; TRBD2 might be the D (6 bases). The CDR3 is 12 residues long. Germline CDR1 SGDLS, CDR2 YYNGEE. Trimming took off 3 bases at V and 5 bases at J, with 7 bases between the two ends. CDR3 nucleotides: TGTGCCAGCAGCGATAGCGGAGATACGCAGTATTTT. Amino acid sequence: CASSDSGDTQYF. Variable domain in full (rest from reference TRBV9 and TRBJ2-3): DSGVTQTPKHLITATGQRVTLRCSPRSGDLSVYWYQQSLDQGLQFLIQYYNGEERAKGNILERFSAQQFPDLHSELNLSSLELGDSALYFCASSDSGDTQYFGPGTRLTVL.

The chain joins TRBV11-3 to TRBJ1-1; possible D gene TRBD1, 5 bases. The CDR3 consists of 15 residues. Trimming pared 4 bases from V and 3 bases from J, leaving 15 bases between. Germline V gene data show CDR1 as SGHNT and CDR2 as YENEEA. CDR3 nucleotides: TGTGCCAGCAGCTCACGGGGGGATAGGGACACTGAAGCTTTCTTT. Encoded protein: CASSSRGDRDTEAFF.

J is TRBJ2-7 and V is TRBV4-1; D call uncertain. This CDR3 contains 15 residues. The germline V gene has CDR1 MGHRA and CDR2 YSYEKL. The V end lost 0 bases, the J end lost 4 bases, and 13 bases lay between the germline ends. The CDR3 spells CASSQDPGQAYEQYV. The CDR3 coding sequence is TGCGCCAGCAGCCAAGATCCCGGGCAGGCGTACGAGCAGTACGTC.

The CDR3 here is CASSLTGGGTDTQYF. The CDR3 region has the DNA TGTGCCAGCAGTCTGACCGGGGGGGGCACAGATACGCAGTATTTT. The rearrangement links TRBV6-4 to TRBJ2-3; 8 bases agree with TRBD2. Per germline, CDR1 MRHNA and CDR2 SNTAGT. CDR3 length equals 15 residues. V lost 5 bases to trimming and J lost 1 base; unmatched junction nucleotides: 5.

The genes are TRBV11-3 and TRBJ2-2; 12 nucleotides match TRBD2. The CDR3 runs to 16 residues. The germline V gene has CDR1 SGHNT and CDR2 YENEEA. V trimming: 3 bases; J trimming: 4 bases; junction bases outside the gene matches: 3. The CDR3 nucleotides read TGTGCCAGCAGCTTCCTAGCGGGGGGGAGCACCGGGGAGCTGTTTTTT. The encoded protein is CASSFLAGGSTGELFF.

Note on this clone: The sample contains more than one DNA sequence encoding this CDR3. The rearrangement uses TRBV7-9 and TRBJ1-5, with unresolved D. The CDR3 extends over 12 amino acids. CDR1 is SEHNR, CDR2 FQNEAQ, per germline (reference sequence). Trimming took off 1 base at V and 5 bases at J, with 3 bases between the two ends. The CDR3 DNA sequence: TGTGCCAGCAGCTTAGGCTATCAGCCCCAGCATTTT. Its protein is CASSLGYQPQHF.

The chain couples TRBV27 to TRBJ2-2, with 11 bases lining up with TRBD2. CDR1 is MNHEY, CDR2 SMNVEV, per germline (reference sequence). This CDR3 is 14 amino acids long. The V and J ends lost 6 bases and 7 bases, in that order; junction bases with no gene match: 4. Here the CDR3 DNA reads TGTGCCAGCAGAGTAGCGGGAGGGTTCGGGGAGCTGTTTTTT. Its translation is CASRVAGGFGELFF.

The genes are TRBV18 and TRBJ2-7; 8 positions agree with TRBD2. V dropped 0 bases and J dropped 3; count of bases not matched to a gene: 7. This CDR3 has 16 amino acids. The germline V gene has CDR1 KGHSH and CDR2 LQKENI. CDR3 coding DNA: TGTGCCAGCTCACCACCGGCGGGGGGTGACCGCTACGAGCAGTACTTC. Translation: CASSPPAGGDRYEQYF.

This clone was picked up one time. The V gene is TRBV25-1, the J gene TRBJ2-5; possibly TRBD2 for D (6 bases). This CDR3 is built from 15 residues. In germline, CDR1 is MGHDK, CDR2 SYGVNS. V was cut by 8 bases and J by 5 bases, with 21 bases left in between. CDR3 bases: TGTGCCAGCTCCCGCTGGGCGGCTGGGGGGGAGACCCAGTACTTC. It codes for CASSRWAAGGETQYF.

The chain links TRBV28 to TRBJ2-1, with D tentatively TRBD1 or TRBD2 (7 bases each). The germline V gene encodes CDR1 MDHEN and CDR2 SYDVKM. The CDR3 runs 14 residues. The V and J ends lost 3 bases and 7 bases respectively, with 13 bases between them. CDR3 loop: CASSFQRDRNEQFF. As DNA, the CDR3 is TGTGCCAGCAGTTTCCAGCGGGACAGAAATGAGCAGTTCTTC.

The rearrangement links TRBV7-9 to TRBJ2-2; D not certain. V lost 1 base and J lost 7, with 13 bases in between. The CDR3 sequence is 15 residues long. Germline lookup yields CDR1 SEHNR and CDR2 FQNEAQ (reference sequence). This chain's CDR3 is CASSLVLAAGGELFF. For the CDR3, the DNA is TGTGCCAGCAGCTTAGTCTTGGCGGCCGGCGGGGAGCTGTTTTTT.

This clone has a handful of counts. The chain carries TRBV6-5 and TRBJ1-1; perhaps TRBD1 as D (6 bases). The CDR3 has 14 residues. CDR1 is MNHEY, CDR2 SVGAGI, per germline. V was clipped by 5 bases and J by 7 bases, with 17 bases between them. CDR3 sequence (DNA): TGTGCCAGCAGTATTCGGGACACCCTAAATGAAGCTTTCTTT. Translating gives CASSIRDTLNEAFF.

This clone appeared once. The chain employs TRBV9 and TRBJ2-2; D remains ambiguous. The CDR3 runs to 16 residues. With 4 bases removed from V and 8 bases from J, the gap between germline ends came to 21 bases. Germline V CDR1 and CDR2: SGDLS, YYNGEE. The CDR3 loop is CASSPPLAPVAGELFF. In DNA form, the CDR3 reads TGTGCCAGCAGCCCCCCTTTAGCCCCCGTTGCTGGGGAGCTGTTTTTT.